This T cell receptor beta chain was retrieved from a study of PD-L1 blockade in urothelial cancer. Whole-study context: The year 2014 saw patients start atezolizumab, 1,200 mg intravenously every 3 weeks. Patients' prior chemotherapy regimens numbered 0 to 3. Study outcomes and limitations: Prediction of better survival came from below-median pretreatment blood TCR clonality.

Synthetic spike-ins, TCR analog templates, were added into each PCR. Some clones are missing from TCRdb's copy, which holds only in-frame ones; the method was immunoSEQ multiplex PCR. Of under 120,000 clones detected, about 85% appear once; the ten largest clones hold 2% to 2.5%. In regard to this clone: Its cognate antigen is unknown.

CDR1 and CDR2 from the germline V gene are KGHSH and LQKENI. The CDR3 sequence is 16 residues long. Trimming took off 1 base at V and 0 bases at J, with 12 bases between the two ends. This sequence was found in a man aged 45-65 years with urothelial cancer. The starting material was PBMCs, obtained around atezolizumab (anti-PD-L1) treatment. The V call is TRBV18, the J call TRBJ2-5; the D gene is possibly TRBD1 (6 bases). For the CDR3, the DNA is TGTGCCAGCTCACCACTCCGACAGGAGTACCAAGAGACCCAGTACTTC. Translating gives CASSPLRQEYQETQYF. The full variable domain, its missing parts supplied by reference TRBV18 and TRBJ2-5, is NAGVMQNPRHLVRRRGQEARLRCSPMKGHSHVYWYRQLPEEGLKFMVYLQKENIIDESGMPKERFSAEFPKEGPSILRIQQVVRGDSAAYFCASSPLRQEYQETQYFGPGTRLLVL.